The T cell receptor beta chain under discussion was sequenced for a study of blood T cell repertoires in COVID-19. Study details: From the United States, Italy and Spain came samples of acute and convalescent COVID-19. PBMCs, B-cell-depleted T cells, or T cells were the source of the cDNA or gDNA that made up the material.

Germline-derived CDR1 and CDR2 are MNHEY and SMNVEV (reference sequence). V was clipped by 2 bases and J by 0 bases, with 9 bases between them. The CDR3 is 15 amino acids. How the authors handled the data: Estimated nucleated cell counts came from reference gene primer amplification. The repertoire was sequenced with immunoSEQ multiplex PCR; TCRdb's copy has only in-frame clones and lacks some. The V and J calls and clone size are taken from that table; D and trimming were inferred from the DNA. The data contain about 110,000 clones, less than 90% of them seen just once; the ten biggest clones take up 4.1%.

The sequence came from a man between 45 and 60 years old with acute or convalescent COVID-19. The rearrangement links TRBV27 to TRBJ2-3; no reliable D call. The sequenced sample consisted of peripheral blood. The CDR3 is CASSLALGSTDTQYF. The CDR3 bases are TGTGCCAGCAGTTTAGCCCTAGGAAGCACAGATACGCAGTATTTT.